Below, 28 T cell receptor beta chains from the same sample are listed, as sequenced in a study of OX40 agonist ivuxolimab in advanced cancers. Sequencing was performed with immunoSEQ multiplex PCR; in TCRdb, only in-frame clones are kept and a portion is missing. The sample contains about 84,000 clones, 85% to 90% of which appear only once. The material was CD4+ or CD8+ T cells sorted from blood, obtained in a trial of the OX40 agonist ivuxolimab. The receptors originated from an adult with an advanced solid tumor such as melanoma, head and neck, liver or kidney cancer.

This rearrangement joins TRBV6-1 to TRBJ2-1, with D uncertain. Deletions cut 5 bases from V and 5 bases from J, with 7 bases between. The CDR3 is made up of 12 amino acids. The germline CDR1 and CDR2 sequences are MNHNS and SASEGT. The CDR3 protein is CASSYLDNEQFF. The CDR3 nucleotides read TGTGCCAGCAGTTATTTAGACAATGAGCAGTTCTTC.

The V gene is TRBV5-1, the J gene TRBJ1-1, with D unresolved. CDR1 is SGHRS, CDR2 YFSETQ, per germline. V was clipped by 0 bases and J by 1 base, with 10 bases between them. The CDR3 has 15 residues. The CDR3 DNA is TGCGCCAGCAGCTTGGAACAGCCAGGGAACACTGAAGCTTTCTTT. It translates to CASSLEQPGNTEAFF.

In its sample, this clone was seen once. The J gene is TRBJ2-1, the V gene TRBV29-1; TRBD1 agrees at 7 bases. This CDR3 has 13 residues. J gave up 4 bases and V 7 bases, and 7 bases lay outside the gene matches. Germline CDR1 is SQVTM and CDR2 is ANQGSEA. CDR3 coding DNA: TGCAGCGACGCTCCGGGACAGTACAATGAGCAGTTCTTC. Its translation is CSDAPGQYNEQFF.

CDR3 sequence (DNA): TGTGCCAGCAGCGTAGGGGGACTAGCGGGACTCACCGGGGAGCTGTTTTTT. It encodes CASSVGGLAGLTGELFF. J is TRBJ2-2 and V is TRBV9; the match to TRBD2 covers 13 bases. Trimming removed 0 bases from V and 4 bases from J; junction bases left unmatched: 3. The CDR3 spans 17 residues. Germline assignment: CDR1 SGDLS and CDR2 YYNGEE.

The chain carries TRBV7-8 and TRBJ2-5; TRBD2 aligns across 12 bases. V shed 5 bases and J 5 bases; nucleotides not matched to a gene: 12. In germline, CDR1 is SGHVS, CDR2 FQNEAQ. This CDR3 spans 17 amino acids. For the CDR3, the DNA is TGTGCCAGCAGCCCTACCCCTAGCGGGGGGGCCACCGAGACCCAGTACTTC. Encoded protein: CASSPTPSGGATETQYF.

The genes are TRBV29-1 and TRBJ1-4; D ambiguous. The CDR3 length is 14 residues. Germline CDR1 is SQVTM and CDR2 is ANQGSEA. V lost 4 bases and J 1 base, leaving 10 bases between the germline ends. The CDR3 DNA follows: TGCAGCGTTGGCTCGTTGCGAACTAATGAAAAACTGTTTTTT. As protein: CSVGSLRTNEKLFF.

This clone was counted a single time. The chain recombines TRBV6-4 with TRBJ2-3, with 8 nucleotides matching TRBD2. The germline gives CDR1 MRHNA, CDR2 SNTAGT. Trimming cost V 6 bases and J 8 bases; bases outside gene matches: 10. CDR3 length: 14 amino acids. As DNA, the CDR3 is TGTGCCAGCAGCACTAGCGGAGGGGACGGTACGCAGTATTTT. This encodes CASSTSGGDGTQYF.

The CDR3 sequence: CASSPPDKYGYTF. Written as DNA, the CDR3 is TGTGCCAGCTCACCCCCGGATAAATATGGCTACACCTTC. The genes are TRBV18 and TRBJ1-2; D is uncertain. The CDR3 runs 13 residues. The ends were cut back, 3 bases at V and 5 bases at J, with 10 bases in the middle. The germline V gene encodes CDR1 KGHSH and CDR2 LQKENI.

The rearrangement links TRBV6-1 to TRBJ1-6; D uncertain. This CDR3 has 12 amino acids. Germline loops: CDR1 MNHNS, CDR2 SASEGT. Trimming pared 7 bases from V and 7 bases from J, leaving 8 bases between. CDR3 sequence: CASMAANSPLHF. The CDR3 DNA follows: TGTGCCAGCATGGCGGCGAATTCACCCCTCCACTTT.

The chain carries TRBV18 and TRBJ2-1, with TRBD2 identical over 11 bases. Germline lookup yields CDR1 KGHSH and CDR2 LQKENI. Trimming cost V 5 bases and J 5 bases; bases outside gene matches: 8. The CDR3 has 16 residues. The CDR3 region is CASSYLLAGVDNEQFF. The CDR3 DNA sequence: TGTGCCAGCTCATACCTACTAGCGGGAGTCGACAATGAGCAGTTCTTC.

The rearrangement joins TRBV4-2 to TRBJ1-6, with TRBD1 as a possible D gene (5 bases). Germline-derived CDR1 and CDR2 are LGHNA and YNFKEQ. The length of the CDR3 is 15 residues. The V end lost 2 bases, the J end lost 8 bases, and 13 bases lay between the germline ends. The CDR3 bases are TGTGCCAGCAGCCAAAAGCCCAGGGTGGATTCACCCCTCCACTTT. Its translation is CASSQKPRVDSPLHF.

CDR3 protein: CASSLGRGQSGYTF. CDR3 in DNA: TGTGCCAGCAGCTTGGGCAGGGGGCAAAGTGGCTACACCTTC. This chain connects TRBV5-4 to TRBJ1-2; TRBD1 aligns across 8 bases. V shed 0 bases, J shed 7 bases, and the junction held 5 bases outside the gene matches. CDR3 length equals 14 residues. Germline loops: CDR1 SGHNT, CDR2 YYREEE (reference sequence).

This clone has a single count. The chain uses TRBV28 and TRBJ2-6, with 12 bases lining up with TRBD1. The CDR3 consists of 17 residues. V dropped 5 bases and J dropped 2; count of bases not matched to a gene: 4. From germline, CDR1 is MDHEN and CDR2 SYDVKM. The DNA for the CDR3 is TGTGCCAGCAGTCGGGACAGGGGGCGGACTGGGGCCAACGTCCTGACTTTC. Its protein is CASSRDRGRTGANVLTF.

The rearrangement uses TRBV15 and TRBJ1-1; D is uncertain. Germline CDR1 LNHNV, CDR2 YYDKDF (reference sequence). V dropped 0 bases and J dropped 1 base, with 9 bases sitting between them. There are 15 residues in the CDR3. The chain's CDR3 is CATSRDNTGNTEAFF. The CDR3 bases are TGTGCCACCAGCAGAGATAATACGGGGAACACTGAAGCTTTCTTT.

Comment on this clone: The same CDR3 is also encoded by other DNA sequences in this sample. The chain recombines TRBV18 with TRBJ2-5; no firm D call. This CDR3 contains 11 residues. Germline CDR1 is KGHSH and CDR2 is LQKENI. Trimming shortened V by 3 bases and J by 5 bases, and 4 bases separated the two germline ends. The chain's CDR3 is CASSPRETQYF. CDR3 coding DNA: TGTGCCAGCTCACCCCGGGAGACCCAGTACTTC.

The V gene is TRBV25-1, the J gene TRBJ2-7; 11 nucleotides match TRBD2. After removal of 8 bases from V and 6 bases from J, the junction contained 9 bases not matched to a gene. The CDR3 is 14 amino acids. The V gene's germline CDR1 is MGHDK and CDR2 SYGVNS. The CDR3 reads CASGYGLAGGEQYF. The CDR3 DNA follows: TGTGCCAGCGGGTACGGGCTAGCGGGAGGCGAGCAGTACTTC.

The chain employs TRBV4-1 and TRBJ1-5; the D gene is possibly TRBD1 (5 bases). CDR1 is MGHRA and CDR2 is YSYEKL in the germline V gene. The CDR3 extends over 16 amino acids. Deletions cut 1 base from V and 1 base from J, with 11 bases between. The CDR3 reads CASSQGRTLSNQPQHF. CDR3 DNA sequence: TGCGCCAGCAGCCAAGGGCGGACATTAAGCAATCAGCCCCAGCATTTT.

Here the CDR3 DNA reads TGTGCCAGCAGGGGGACGGACTCTGGGGCCAACGTCCTGACTTTC. This gives the protein CASRGTDSGANVLTF. V is TRBV28 and J is TRBJ2-6; D tentatively reads TRBD1 or TRBD2 (5 bases each). Germline V gives CDR1 MDHEN, CDR2 SYDVKM. V lost 6 bases, J lost 0 bases, and 9 bases lay in between. The CDR3 has 15 amino acids.

The chain employs TRBV4-1 and TRBJ2-2, with 11 bases fitting TRBD1. V dropped 5 bases and J dropped 6; count of bases not matched to a gene: 5. The germline V gene encodes CDR1 MGHRA and CDR2 YSYEKL. This CDR3 is 15 amino acids long. The CDR3 DNA reads TGCGCCAGCAGCGACCGGGACAGGGGGTCCGGGGAGCTGTTTTTT. Encoded protein: CASSDRDRGSGELFF.

This clone was seen a handful of times. The chain recombines TRBV15 with TRBJ2-3, with unresolved D. The CDR3 spans 11 residues. The V gene's germline CDR1 is LNHNV and CDR2 YYDKDF (reference sequence). Trimming removed 4 bases from V and 3 bases from J, with 2 bases in between. The CDR3 DNA follows: TGTGCCACCAGCACTACAGATACGCAGTATTTT. Translation: CATSTTDTQYF.

This chain uses TRBV7-3 with TRBJ2-1, with a possible D match to TRBD1 (6 bases). Germline CDR1 reads SGHTA; CDR2 reads FQGTGA. V shed 0 bases and J shed 7 bases, with 10 bases lying between them. The CDR3 spans 14 residues. This CDR3 is CASSLTGARNEQFF. The CDR3 bases are TGTGCCAGCAGCTTAACGGGGGCGCGGAATGAGCAGTTCTTC.

The CDR3 nucleotides are TGTGCCAGCAGCTCGCCCAGCGGGCCCTCGTGGGGAAACACCATATATTTT. Its translation is CASSSPSGPSWGNTIYF. The V call is TRBV7-9, the J call TRBJ1-3; D is undetermined. Germline lookup yields CDR1 SEHNR and CDR2 FQNEAQ (reference sequence). The CDR3 length is 17 residues. V lost 4 bases and J 4 bases, leaving 20 bases between the germline ends.

The chain has TRBV19 and TRBJ2-3; TRBD1 might be the D (6 bases). The length of the CDR3 is 14 residues. Trimming removed 4 bases from V and 8 bases from J, with 16 bases in between. Germline loops: CDR1 LNHDA, CDR2 SQIVND (reference sequence). The CDR3 region is CASSTRGNYATQYF. The CDR3 DNA reads as TGTGCCAGTAGTACTAGGGGGAACTACGCTACGCAGTATTTT. The full variable domain, rest sourced from reference TRBV19 and TRBJ2-3, is DGGITQSPKYLFRKEGQNVTLSCEQNLNHDAMYWYRQDPGQGLRLIYYSQIVNDFQKGDIAEGYSVSREKKESFPLTVTSAQKNPTAFYLCASSTRGNYATQYFGPGTRLTVL.

The V call is TRBV5-1, the J call TRBJ2-7; possible D gene TRBD2, 6 bases. The CDR3 has 14 residues. Trimming removed 4 bases at V and 4 bases at J, with 15 bases between. CDR1 is SGHRS, CDR2 YFSETQ, per germline. Here the CDR3 reads CASSRSWGTYEQYV. The CDR3, as DNA: TGCGCCAGCAGCCGCTCGTGGGGGACTTACGAGCAGTACGTC.

This rearrangement joins TRBV7-2 to TRBJ2-3; weak D call: TRBD2 (6 bases). This CDR3 comprises 13 residues. With 8 bases removed from V and 1 base from J, the gap between germline ends came to 10 bases. Per the germline V gene, CDR1 is SGHTA and CDR2 is FQGNSA. The CDR3 region has the DNA TGTGCCAGCGGGCGGGACGGCACAGATACGCAGTATTTT. Translating it yields CASGRDGTDTQYF.

This chain connects TRBV11-3 to TRBJ2-1; TRBD2 matches at 7 bases. The CDR3 loop spans 12 amino acids. The germline CDR1 and CDR2 sequences are SGHNT and YENEEA. With V trimmed by 5 bases and J by 6 bases, 1 base remained unmatched. The chain's CDR3 is CASSGRGNEQFF. CDR3 DNA sequence: TGTGCCAGCAGCGGGAGGGGCAATGAGCAGTTCTTC.

Note on this clone: Other DNA sequences of this sample code for an identical CDR3. The gene calls are TRBV7-2 and TRBJ2-7; D is undetermined. CDR3 length: 11 residues. The germline V gene has CDR1 SGHTA and CDR2 FQGNSA. Trimming pared 5 bases from V and 7 bases from J, leaving 9 bases between. This CDR3 reads CASSLYSEQYF. DNA for the CDR3: TGTGCCAGCAGCCTCTACTCTGAGCAGTACTTC. Variable domain in full (rest from reference TRBV7-2 and TRBJ2-7): GAGVSQSPSNKVTEKGKDVELRCDPISGHTALYWYRQSLGQGLEFLIYFQGNSAPDKSGLPSDRFSAERTGGSVSTLTIQRTQQEDSAVYLCASSLYSEQYFGPGTRLTVT.

The V call is TRBV2, the J call TRBJ2-3, with D possibly matching TRBD1 (5 bases). The V and J ends lost 4 bases and 3 bases respectively, with 14 bases between them. Germline V gene lookup returns CDR1 SNHLY and CDR2 FYNNEI. This CDR3 is built from 15 residues. The CDR3 DNA sequence: TGTGCCAGCAGTGGACAGTCTTTTCGGACAGATACGCAGTATTTT. Amino acid sequence: CASSGQSFRTDTQYF.